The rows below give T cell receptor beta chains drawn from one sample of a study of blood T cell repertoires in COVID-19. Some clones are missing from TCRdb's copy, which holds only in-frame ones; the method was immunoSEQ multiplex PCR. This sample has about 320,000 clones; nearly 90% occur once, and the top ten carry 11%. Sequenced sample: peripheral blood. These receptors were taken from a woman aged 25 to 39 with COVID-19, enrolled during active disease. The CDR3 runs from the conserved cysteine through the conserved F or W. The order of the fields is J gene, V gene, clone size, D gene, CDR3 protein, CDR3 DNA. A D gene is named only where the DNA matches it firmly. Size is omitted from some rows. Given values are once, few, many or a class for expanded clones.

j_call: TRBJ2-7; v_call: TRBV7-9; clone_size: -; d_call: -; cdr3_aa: CASSTTGSQDF; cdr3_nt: TGTGCCAGCAGCACTACAGGGTCCCAGGACTTC
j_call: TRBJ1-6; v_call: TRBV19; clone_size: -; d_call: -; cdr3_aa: CASSILPGDPYSPLHF; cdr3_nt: TGTGCCAGTAGTATTCTTCCAGGGGACCCCTATTCACCCCTCCACTTT
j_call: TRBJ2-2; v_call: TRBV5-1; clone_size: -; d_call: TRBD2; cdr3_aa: CASRLAGGTGELFF; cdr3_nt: TGCGCCAGCAGGCTAGCGGGGGGCACCGGGGAGCTGTTTTTT
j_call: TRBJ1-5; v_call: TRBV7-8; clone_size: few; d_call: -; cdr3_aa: CASSLAGAEGNQPQHF; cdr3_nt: TGTGCCAGCAGCTTAGCGGGCGCGGAGGGCAATCAGCCCCAGCATTTT
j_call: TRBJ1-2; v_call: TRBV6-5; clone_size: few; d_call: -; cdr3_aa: CASSYTGTGYGYTF; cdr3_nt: TGTGCCAGCAGCTACACGGGAACAGGGTATGGCTACACCTTC
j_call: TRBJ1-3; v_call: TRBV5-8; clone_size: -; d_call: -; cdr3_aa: CASSLVQGGSGNTIYF; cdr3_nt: TGTGCCAGCAGCTTGGTACAGGGTGGGTCTGGAAACACCATATATTTT
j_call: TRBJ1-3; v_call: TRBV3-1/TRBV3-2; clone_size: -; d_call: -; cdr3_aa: CASSQWGAASGNTIYF; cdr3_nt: TGTGCCAGCAGCCAATGGGGAGCCGCTTCTGGAAACACCATATATTTT
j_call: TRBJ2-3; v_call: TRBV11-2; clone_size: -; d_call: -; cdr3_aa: CASSLIGTDTQYF; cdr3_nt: TGTGCCAGCAGCTTAATCGGCACAGATACGCAGTATTTT
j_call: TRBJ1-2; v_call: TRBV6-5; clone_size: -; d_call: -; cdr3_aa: CASSRGGYGYTF; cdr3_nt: TGTGCCAGCAGTAGGGGAGGCTATGGCTACACCTTC
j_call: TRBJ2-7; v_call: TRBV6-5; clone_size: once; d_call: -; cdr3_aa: CASGRAAGQYF; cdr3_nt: TGTGCCAGCGGGCGGGCGGCGGGGCAGTACTTC
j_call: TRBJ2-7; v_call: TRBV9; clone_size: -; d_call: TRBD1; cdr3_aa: CASSSRTGGSYEQYF; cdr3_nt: TGTGCCAGCAGCTCCCGGACAGGGGGGTCCTACGAGCAGTACTTC
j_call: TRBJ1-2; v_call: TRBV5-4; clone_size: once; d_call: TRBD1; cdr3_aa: CASMRDRGHYGYTF; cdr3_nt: TGTGCCAGCATGCGGGACAGGGGGCACTATGGCTACACCTTC
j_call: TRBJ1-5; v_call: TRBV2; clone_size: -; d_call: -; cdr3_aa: CASSEPGFQPQHF; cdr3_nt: TGTGCCAGCAGCGAGCCCGGGTTCCAGCCCCAGCATTTT
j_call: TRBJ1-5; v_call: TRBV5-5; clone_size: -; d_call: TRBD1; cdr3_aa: CASSLPETGGVDQPQHF; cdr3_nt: TGTGCCAGCAGCTTGCCTGAGACAGGGGGCGTCGATCAGCCCCAGCATTTT
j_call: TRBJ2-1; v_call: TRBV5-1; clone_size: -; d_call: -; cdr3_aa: CASSPTGDPENEQFF; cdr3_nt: TGCGCCAGCAGTCCCACGGGGGACCCGGAGAATGAGCAGTTCTTC
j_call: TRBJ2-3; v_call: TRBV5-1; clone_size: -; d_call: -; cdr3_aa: CASSPPPEDTQYF; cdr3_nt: TGCGCCAGCAGCCCTCCCCCGGAGGATACGCAGTATTTT
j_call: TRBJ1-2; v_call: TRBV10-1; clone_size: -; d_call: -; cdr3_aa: CATSYGYTF; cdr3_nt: TGCGCCACCTCTTATGGCTACACCTTC
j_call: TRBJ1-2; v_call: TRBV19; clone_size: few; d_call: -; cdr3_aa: CASSQQGGENYGYTF; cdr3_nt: TGTGCCAGTAGCCAGCAAGGGGGGGAGAACTATGGCTACACCTTC
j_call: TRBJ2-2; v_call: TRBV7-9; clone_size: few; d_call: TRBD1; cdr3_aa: CASSSSDRRGELFF; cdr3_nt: TGTGCCAGCAGCTCATCGGACAGGAGGGGGGAGCTGTTTTTT
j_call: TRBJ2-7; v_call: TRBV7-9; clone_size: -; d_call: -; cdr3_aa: CASSSLLSAEQYF; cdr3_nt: TGTGCCAGCAGTTCACTACTCTCGGCCGAGCAGTACTTC
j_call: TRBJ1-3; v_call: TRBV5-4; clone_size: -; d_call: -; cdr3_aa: CASSSGILGNTIYF; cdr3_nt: TGTGCCAGCAGCTCCGGGATCCTAGGAAACACCATATATTTT
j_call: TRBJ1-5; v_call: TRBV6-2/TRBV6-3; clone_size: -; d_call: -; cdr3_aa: CASSNLIAGVQPQHF; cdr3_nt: TGTGCCAGCAGTAACCTGATTGCCGGGGTACAGCCCCAGCATTTT
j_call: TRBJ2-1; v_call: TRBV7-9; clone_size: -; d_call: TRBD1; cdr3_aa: CASRGQGGNEQFF; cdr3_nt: TGTGCCAGCAGGGGACAGGGCGGCAATGAGCAGTTCTTC
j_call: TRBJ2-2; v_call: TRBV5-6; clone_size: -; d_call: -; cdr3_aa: CASRPLGGRGELFF; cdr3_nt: TGTGCCAGCAGGCCTTTGGGGGGTCGCGGGGAGCTGTTTTTT
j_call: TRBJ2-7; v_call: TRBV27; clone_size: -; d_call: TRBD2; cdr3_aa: CASSLGGIYSEQYF; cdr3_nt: TGTGCCAGCAGTTTGGGGGGGATCTATAGCGAGCAGTACTTC
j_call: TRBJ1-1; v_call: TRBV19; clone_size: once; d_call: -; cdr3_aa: CASSHEGVYISEAFF; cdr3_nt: TGTGCCAGTTCCCACGAGGGGGTATACATCTCTGAAGCTTTCTTT
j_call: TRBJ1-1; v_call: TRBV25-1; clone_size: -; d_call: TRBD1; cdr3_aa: CASRSQGQTAFF; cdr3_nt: TGTGCCAGCAGATCACAGGGGCAGACAGCTTTCTTT
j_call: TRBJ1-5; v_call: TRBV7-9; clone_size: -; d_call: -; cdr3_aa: CASSSTKHDKYSNQPQHF; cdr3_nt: TGTGCCAGCAGCTCAACCAAACATGACAAGTATAGCAATCAGCCCCAGCATTTT
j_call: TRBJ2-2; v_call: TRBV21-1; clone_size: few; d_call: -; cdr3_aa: CASSTGDKPGDRGAVF; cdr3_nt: TGTGCCAGCAGCACCGGGGACAAGCCCGGGGACCGGGGAGCTGTTTTT
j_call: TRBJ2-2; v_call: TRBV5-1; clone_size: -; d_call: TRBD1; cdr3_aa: CASRGTGANTGELFF; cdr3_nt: TGCGCCAGCAGGGGGACAGGGGCCAACACCGGGGAGCTGTTTTTT
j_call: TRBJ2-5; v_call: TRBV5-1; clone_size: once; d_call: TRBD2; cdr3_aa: CASSYVAGGPKETQYF; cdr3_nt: TGCGCCAGCAGCTACGTAGCGGGGGGGCCTAAAGAGACCCAGTACTTC
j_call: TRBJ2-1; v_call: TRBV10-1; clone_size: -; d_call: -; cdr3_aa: CASSEPPGDEQFF; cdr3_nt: TGCGCCAGCAGTGAGCCCCCCGGGGATGAGCAGTTCTTC
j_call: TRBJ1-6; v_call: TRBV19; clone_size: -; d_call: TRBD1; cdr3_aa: CASSVFDRGHGNSPLHF; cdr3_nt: TGTGCCAGTAGTGTATTCGACAGGGGGCACGGTAATTCACCCCTCCACTTT
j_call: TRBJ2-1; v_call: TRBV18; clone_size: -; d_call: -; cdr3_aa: CASSPNGGAYNEQFF; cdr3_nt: TGTGCCAGCTCACCAAATGGTGGGGCGTACAATGAGCAGTTCTTC
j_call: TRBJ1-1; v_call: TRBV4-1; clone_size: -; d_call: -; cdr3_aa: CASSQTGKPEAFF; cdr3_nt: TGCGCCAGCAGCCAAACAGGGAAGCCTGAAGCTTTCTTT
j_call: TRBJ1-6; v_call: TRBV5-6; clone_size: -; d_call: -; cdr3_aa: CASRSAGALNSPLHF; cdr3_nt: TGTGCCAGCAGGAGTGCGGGCGCCCTTAATTCACCCCTCCACTTT
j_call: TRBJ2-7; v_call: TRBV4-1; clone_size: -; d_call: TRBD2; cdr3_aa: CASSLTYSGAAYEQYF; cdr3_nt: TGCGCCAGCAGCCTGACCTATAGCGGGGCTGCCTACGAGCAGTACTTC
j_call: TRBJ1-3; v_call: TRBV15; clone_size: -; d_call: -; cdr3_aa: CATSRAGRGAGNTIYF; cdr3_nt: TGTGCCACCAGCAGAGCCGGCAGGGGAGCGGGAAACACCATATATTTT
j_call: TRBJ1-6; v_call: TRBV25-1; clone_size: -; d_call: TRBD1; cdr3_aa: CASSEYRQGDNSPLHF; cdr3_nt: TGTGCCAGCAGTGAATATCGGCAGGGGGATAATTCACCCCTCCACTTT
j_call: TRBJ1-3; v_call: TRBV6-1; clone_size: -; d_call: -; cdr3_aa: CASSDRTSGGNTIYF; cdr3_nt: TGTGCCAGCAGTGATCGGACATCCGGGGGAAACACCATATATTTT
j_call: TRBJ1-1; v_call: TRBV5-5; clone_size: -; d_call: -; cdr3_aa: CASSPRGGGFEAFF; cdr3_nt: TGTGCCAGCAGCCCCCGGGGCGGGGGCTTTGAAGCTTTCTTT
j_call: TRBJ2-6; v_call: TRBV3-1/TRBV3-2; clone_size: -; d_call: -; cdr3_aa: CASSLLPGANVLTF; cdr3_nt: TGTGCCAGCAGCCTTCTCCCTGGGGCCAACGTCCTGACTTTC
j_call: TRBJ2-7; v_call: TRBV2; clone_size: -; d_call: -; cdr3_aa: CASRQGSSYEQYF; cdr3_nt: TGTGCCAGCAGGCAGGGGAGTTCGTACGAGCAGTACTTC
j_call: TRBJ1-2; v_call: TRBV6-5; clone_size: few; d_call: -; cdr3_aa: CASSYSPENYGYTF; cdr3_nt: TGTGCCAGCAGTTACTCGCCCGAGAACTATGGCTACACCTTC
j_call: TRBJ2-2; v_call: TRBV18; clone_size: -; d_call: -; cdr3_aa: CASSPMTGANTGELFF; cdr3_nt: TGTGCCAGCTCACCTATGACAGGTGCTAACACCGGGGAGCTGTTTTTT